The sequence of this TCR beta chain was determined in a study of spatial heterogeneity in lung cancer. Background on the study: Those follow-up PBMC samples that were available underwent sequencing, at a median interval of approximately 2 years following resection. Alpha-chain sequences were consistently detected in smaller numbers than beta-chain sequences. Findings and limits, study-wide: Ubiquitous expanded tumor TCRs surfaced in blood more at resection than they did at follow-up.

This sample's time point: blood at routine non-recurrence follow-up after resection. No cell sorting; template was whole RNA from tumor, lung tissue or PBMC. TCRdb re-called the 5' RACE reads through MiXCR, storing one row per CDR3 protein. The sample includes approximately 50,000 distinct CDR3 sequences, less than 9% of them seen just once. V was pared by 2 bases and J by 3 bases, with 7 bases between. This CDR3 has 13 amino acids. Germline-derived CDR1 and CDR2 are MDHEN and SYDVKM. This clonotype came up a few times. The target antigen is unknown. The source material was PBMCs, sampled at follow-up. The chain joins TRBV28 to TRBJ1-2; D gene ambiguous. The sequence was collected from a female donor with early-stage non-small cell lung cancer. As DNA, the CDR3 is TGTGCCAGCAGTTTAGGAGGGTACTATGGCTACACCTTC. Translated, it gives CASSLGGYYGYTF.